The source of this T cell receptor (beta chain) is a study of response to subunit inactivated influenza vaccine. TCRdb independently ran MiXCR on the RT-PCR reads; one entry per CDR3 protein. This table holds roughly 790,000 distinct CDR3 sequences, approximately 22% found once. The junction had 7 bases not matched to a gene; V was cut back by 6 bases and J by 5 bases. The length of the CDR3 is 12 residues. CDR1 and CDR2 (germline): DFQATT, SNEGSKA (reference sequence). Turning to this clonotype: Its antigen is still unknown.

Study outcomes and limitations: Each seasonal flu vaccination may recruit only limited new T cells, authors suggested.

This TCR was recovered from a man over 45 who received an inactivated influenza vaccine. The chain has TRBV20-1 and TRBJ2-7, with 7 bases lining up with TRBD1. The starting material was PBMCs from blood, obtained 5 days after vaccination. CDR3 nucleotides: TGCAGTGCACCGATTACAGGGGACGAGCAGTACTTC. It encodes CSAPITGDEQYF.